This T cell receptor beta chain emerged from a study of cytomegalovirus exposure and HLA in healthy donors. Study observations and caveats: There were some public TCRs occurring in many donors, but most TCR sequences were rare.

Clones were sequenced by immunoSEQ multiplex PCR, and TCRdb holds only the in-frame ones, with some missing. The profile covers about 120,000 clones, with more than 75% appearing a single time and about 6% taken by the ten largest. The CDR3 extends over 14 amino acids. In germline, CDR1 is SGHRS, CDR2 YFSETQ. Trimming shortened V by 2 bases and J by 1 base, and 7 bases separated the two germline ends. Note on this clone: What it binds is unknown.

Sequenced: PBMCs. The receptor was derived from a woman between 18 and 30 years old in good health and CMV-seropositive. The rearrangement joins TRBV5-1 to TRBJ2-1; unclear D gene. In nucleotides, the CDR3 is TGCGCCAGCAGCTTCCCGGAGTCCTACAATGAGCAGTTCTTC. Translated, it gives CASSFPESYNEQFF.